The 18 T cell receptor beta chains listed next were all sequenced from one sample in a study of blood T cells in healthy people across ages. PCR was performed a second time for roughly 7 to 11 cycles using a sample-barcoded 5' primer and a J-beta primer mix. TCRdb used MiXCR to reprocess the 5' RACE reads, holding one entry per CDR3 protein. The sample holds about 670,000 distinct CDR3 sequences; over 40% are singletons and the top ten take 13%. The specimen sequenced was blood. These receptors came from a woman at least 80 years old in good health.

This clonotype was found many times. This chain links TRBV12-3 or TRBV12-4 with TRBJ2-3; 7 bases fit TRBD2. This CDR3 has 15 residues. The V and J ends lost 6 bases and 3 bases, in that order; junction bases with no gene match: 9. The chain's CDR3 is CASRRGTKRTDTQYF. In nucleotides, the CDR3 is TGTGCCAGCAGGCGGGGGACCAAGAGAACAGATACGCAGTATTTT.

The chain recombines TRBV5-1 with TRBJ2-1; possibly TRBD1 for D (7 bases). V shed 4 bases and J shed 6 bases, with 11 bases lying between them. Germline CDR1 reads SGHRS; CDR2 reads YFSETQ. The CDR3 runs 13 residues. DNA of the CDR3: TGCGCCAGCAGCGCGGGACAGCGCAATGAGCAGTTCTTC. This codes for CASSAGQRNEQFF.

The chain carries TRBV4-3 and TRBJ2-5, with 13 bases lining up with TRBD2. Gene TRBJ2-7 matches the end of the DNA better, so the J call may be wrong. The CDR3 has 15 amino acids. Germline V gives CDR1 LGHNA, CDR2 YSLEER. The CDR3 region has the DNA TGCGCCAGCAGCCAAGGGCGACTAGCGGGAGGCGAGCAGTACTTC. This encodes CASSQGRLAGGEQYF.

The CDR3 DNA is TGTGCCAGCAGCCAAGATCTAGGAGGGGGGTATAACACTGAAGCTTTCTTT. The encoded protein is CASSQDLGGGYNTEAFF. The rearrangement uses TRBV3-1 and TRBJ1-1, with TRBD1 as a possible D gene (6 bases). The CDR3 length is 17 residues. Germline loops: CDR1 LGHDT, CDR2 YNNKEL (reference sequence). V shed 0 bases and J shed 2 bases, with 16 bases lying between them.

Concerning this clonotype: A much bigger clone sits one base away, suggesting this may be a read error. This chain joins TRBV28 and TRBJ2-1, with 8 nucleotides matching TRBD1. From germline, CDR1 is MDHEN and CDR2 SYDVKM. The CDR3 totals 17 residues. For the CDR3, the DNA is TGTGCCAGCAGAGTGGACAGGGCGCCCTCTTTCACCAATGAGCGGTTCTTC. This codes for CASRVDRAPSFTNERFF.

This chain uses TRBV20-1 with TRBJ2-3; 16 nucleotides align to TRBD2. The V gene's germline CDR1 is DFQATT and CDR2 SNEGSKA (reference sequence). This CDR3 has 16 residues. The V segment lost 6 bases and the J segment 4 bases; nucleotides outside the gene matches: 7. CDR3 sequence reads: CSADWGLAGGADTQYF. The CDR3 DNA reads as TGCAGTGCGGACTGGGGACTAGCGGGAGGGGCAGATACGCAGTATTTT.

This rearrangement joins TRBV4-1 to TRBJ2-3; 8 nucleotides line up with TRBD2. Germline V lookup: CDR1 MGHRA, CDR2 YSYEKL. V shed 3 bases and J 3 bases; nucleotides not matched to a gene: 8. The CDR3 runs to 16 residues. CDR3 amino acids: CASSHSGGPVTDTQYF. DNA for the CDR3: TGCGCCAGCAGCCACTCGGGAGGGCCTGTGACAGATACGCAGTATTTT.

The CDR3 nucleotides are TGCGCCAGCACAGCGGACCGGACAGGGGGTGAAGCTTTCTTT. Protein sequence: CASTADRTGGEAFF. The genes are TRBV5-1 and TRBJ1-1; TRBD1 agrees at 10 bases. There are 14 residues in the CDR3. Germline V CDR1 and CDR2: SGHRS, YFSETQ. Trimming removed 6 bases from V and 7 bases from J; junction bases left unmatched: 9.

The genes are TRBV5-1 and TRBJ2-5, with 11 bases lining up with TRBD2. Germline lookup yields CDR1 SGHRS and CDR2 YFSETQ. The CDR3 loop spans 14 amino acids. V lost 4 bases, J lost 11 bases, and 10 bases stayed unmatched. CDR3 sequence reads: CASSATSGSNEQYF. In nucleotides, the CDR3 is TGCGCCAGCAGCGCCACTAGCGGGAGTAATGAGCAGTACTTC. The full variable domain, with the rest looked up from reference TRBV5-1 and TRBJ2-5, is KAGVTQTPRYLIKTRGQQVTLSCSPISGHRSVSWYQQTPGQGLQFLFEYFSETQRNKGNFPGRFSGRQFSNSRSEMNVSTLELGDSALYLCASSATSGSNEQYFGPGTRLLVL.

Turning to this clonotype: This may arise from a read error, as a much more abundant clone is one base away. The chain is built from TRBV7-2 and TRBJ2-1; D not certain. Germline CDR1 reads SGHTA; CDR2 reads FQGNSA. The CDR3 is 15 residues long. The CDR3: CVSSLMAFAYNEQFF. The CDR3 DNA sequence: TGTGTCAGCAGCTTAATGGCATTCGCCTACAATGAGCAGTTCTTC.

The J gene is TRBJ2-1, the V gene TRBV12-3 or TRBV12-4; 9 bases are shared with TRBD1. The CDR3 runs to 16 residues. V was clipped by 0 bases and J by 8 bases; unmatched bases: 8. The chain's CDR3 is CASSLAFGTGLHEQFF. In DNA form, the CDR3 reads TGTGCCAGCAGTTTAGCTTTCGGGACAGGGTTACATGAGCAGTTCTTC.

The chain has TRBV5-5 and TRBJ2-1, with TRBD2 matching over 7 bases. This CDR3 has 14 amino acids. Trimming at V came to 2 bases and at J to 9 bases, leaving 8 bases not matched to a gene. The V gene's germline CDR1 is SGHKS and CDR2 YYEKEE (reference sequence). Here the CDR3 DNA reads TGTGCCAGCAGCTTACTAGCGTATATCTCTGAGCAGTTCTTC. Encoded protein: CASSLLAYISEQFF.

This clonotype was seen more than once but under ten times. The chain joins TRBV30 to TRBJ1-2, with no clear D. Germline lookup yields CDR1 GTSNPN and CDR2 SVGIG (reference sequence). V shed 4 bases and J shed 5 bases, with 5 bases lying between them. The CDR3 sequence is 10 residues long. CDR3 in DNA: TGTGCCTGGAACCGGTATGGCTACACCTTC. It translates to CAWNRYGYTF.

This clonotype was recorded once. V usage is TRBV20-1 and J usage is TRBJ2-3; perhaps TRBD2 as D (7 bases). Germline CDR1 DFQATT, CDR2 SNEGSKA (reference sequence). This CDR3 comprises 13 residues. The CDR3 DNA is TGCAGCAAAGGGGGGGAGACCACAGATACGCAGTATTTT. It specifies CSKGGETTDTQYF.

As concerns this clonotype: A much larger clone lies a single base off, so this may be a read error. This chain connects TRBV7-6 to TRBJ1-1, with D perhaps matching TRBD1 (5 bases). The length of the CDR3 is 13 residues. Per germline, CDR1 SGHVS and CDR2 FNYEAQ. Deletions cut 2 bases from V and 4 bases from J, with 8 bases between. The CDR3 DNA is TGTGCCAGCAGCTTATGGGGGAGCACTGAAGCTTTCTTT. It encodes CASSLWGSTEAFF.

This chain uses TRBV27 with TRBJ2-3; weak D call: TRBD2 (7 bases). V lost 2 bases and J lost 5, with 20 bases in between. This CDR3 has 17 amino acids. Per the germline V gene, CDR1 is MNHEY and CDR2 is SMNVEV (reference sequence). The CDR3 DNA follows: TGTGCCAGCAGTTTAAGTCATGGGCGGGGGCGTGAAGATACGCAGTATTTT. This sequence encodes CASSLSHGRGREDTQYF.

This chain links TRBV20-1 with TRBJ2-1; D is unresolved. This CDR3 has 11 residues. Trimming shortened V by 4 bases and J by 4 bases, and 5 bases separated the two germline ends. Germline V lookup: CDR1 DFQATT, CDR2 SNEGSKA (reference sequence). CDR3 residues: CSATQYNEQFF. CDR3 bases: TGCAGTGCTACGCAATACAATGAGCAGTTCTTC.

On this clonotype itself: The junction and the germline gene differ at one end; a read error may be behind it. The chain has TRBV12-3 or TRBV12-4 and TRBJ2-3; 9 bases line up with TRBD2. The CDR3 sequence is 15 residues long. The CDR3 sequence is CVSSMTSGTTDTQYF. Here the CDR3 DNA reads TGTGTCAGCAGTATGACTAGCGGAACCACAGATACGCAGTATTTT.